The 6 T cell receptor beta chains given below trace back to one sample, sequenced in a study of blood T cell repertoires in COVID-19. TCRdb keeps only in-frame clones here, not all; method: immunoSEQ multiplex PCR. The repertoire includes roughly 250,000 clones, 75% to 90% of them detected once, and 3.3% sits in the top ten. The sample taken for sequencing was PBMCs or T cells enriched from blood (not recorded which). These receptors all come from a middle-aged woman with acute COVID-19.

The V gene is TRBV11-3, the J gene TRBJ1-2; a possible D gene is TRBD1 (6 bases). Germline values: CDR1 SGHNT, CDR2 YENEEA. This CDR3 is built from 16 residues. V was pared by 5 bases and J by 2 bases, with 18 bases between. Here the CDR3 DNA reads TGTGCCAGCAGCCAGGAACAGGGAAAGGGAAACTATGGCTACACCTTC. Its translation is CASSQEQGKGNYGYTF.

The count of this clone is one. This chain connects TRBV5-5 to TRBJ1-4, with no clear D. The V gene's germline CDR1 is SGHKS and CDR2 YYEKEE (reference sequence). This CDR3 has 15 residues. V was clipped by 4 bases and J by 4 bases, with 14 bases between them. CDR3: CASSAESGFNEKLFF. The DNA for the CDR3 is TGTGCCAGCAGCGCCGAATCCGGGTTTAATGAAAAACTGTTTTTT. The full variable domain, in which reference TRBV5-5 and TRBJ1-4 provide the parts outside the CDR3, is DAGVTQSPTHLIKTRGQQVTLRCSPISGHKSVSWYQQVLGQGPQFIFQYYEKEERGRGNFPDRFSARQFPNYSSELNVNALLLGDSALYLCASSAESGFNEKLFFGSGTQLSVL.

V is TRBV3-1 (or the pseudogene TRBV3-2) and J is TRBJ2-2; 7 nucleotides line up with TRBD2. The CDR3 covers 14 residues. The junction had 3 bases not matched to a gene; V was cut back by 4 bases and J by 4 bases. The germline gives CDR1 LGHDT, CDR2 YNNKEL (reference sequence). The CDR3 nucleotides read TGTGCCAGCAGCCGGACTAGTAGCACCGGGGAGCTGTTTTTT. It is translated as CASSRTSSTGELFF.

This chain connects TRBV10-3 to TRBJ1-1; tentatively, D is TRBD1 (6 bases). Germline V CDR1 and CDR2: ENHRY, SYGVKD. This CDR3 comprises 15 residues. Trimming cost V 3 bases and J 1 base, with 12 bases left between them. The CDR3 loop reads CAISDPGHPNTEAFF. The CDR3 region has the DNA TGTGCCATCAGTGATCCGGGACACCCGAACACTGAAGCTTTCTTT.

V gene TRBV5-1 combines with J gene TRBJ2-7; weak D call: TRBD1 (6 bases). This CDR3 comprises 14 residues. Trimming shortened V by 1 base and J by 5 bases, and 13 bases separated the two germline ends. Germline V gives CDR1 SGHRS, CDR2 YFSETQ. CDR3 in DNA: TGCGCCAGCAGCTTGAGAGGGGGTACTAACGAGCAGTACTTC. Translation: CASSLRGGTNEQYF.

The rearrangement links TRBV19 to TRBJ2-5; 10 nucleotides line up with TRBD2. The junction had 7 bases not matched to a gene; V was cut back by 4 bases and J by 2 bases. CDR1 LNHDA and CDR2 SQIVND come from the germline V gene (reference sequence). This CDR3 comprises 16 residues. The DNA for the CDR3 is TGTGCCAGTAGTAAACTCGGGACTAGCGTTCAAGAGACCCAGTACTTC. It specifies CASSKLGTSVQETQYF.